What follows are 11 T cell receptor beta chains derived from one specimen sequenced in a study of blood T cell repertoires in COVID-19. Repertoires were generated with immunoSEQ multiplex PCR, while TCRdb's copy carries only in-frame clones and drops some. In the table there are about 220,000 clones, approximately 78% of which are singletons. Sequenced material: peripheral blood. Receptors were obtained from a woman aged 70 to 79 with COVID-19, enrolled during active disease.

The chain couples TRBV7-9 to TRBJ1-2, with D perhaps TRBD1 (5 bases). The germline V gene has CDR1 SEHNR and CDR2 FQNEAQ (reference sequence). CDR3 length equals 13 residues. The V end lost 1 base, the J end lost 8 bases, and 11 bases lay between the germline ends. CDR3 sequence (DNA): TGTGCCAGCAGCTTAGAACAGGTCGGAGGCTACACCTTC. Translated: CASSLEQVGGYTF. Complete variable domain (other parts from reference TRBV7-9 and TRBJ1-2): DTGVSQNPRHKITKRGQNVTFRCDPISEHNRLYWYRQTLGQGPEFLTYFQNEAQLEKSRLLSDRFSAERPKGSFSTLEIQRTEQGDSAMYLCASSLEQVGGYTFGSGTRLTVV.

The gene calls are TRBV7-2 and TRBJ1-5, with 9 bases identical to TRBD1. CDR1 and CDR2 from the germline V gene are SGHTA and FQGNSA. The CDR3 covers 15 residues. Unmatched junction bases numbered 8, after V lost 5 bases and J lost 6 bases. The CDR3 DNA follows: TGTGCCAGCAGCGCATCCGGGACAGGGAGTCAGCCCCAGCATTTT. It is translated as CASSASGTGSQPQHF.

The chain joins TRBV4-2 to TRBJ1-2, with 11 bases lining up with TRBD1. CDR1 and CDR2 from the germline V gene are LGHNA and YNFKEQ. J lost 8 bases, V lost 2 bases, and 22 bases had no gene match. This CDR3 comprises 20 residues. CDR3 nucleotide sequence: TGTGCCAGCAGCCAATATCAGTCCCTCGGTCCAGGGACAGGGGGAGGGGGCTACACCTTC. Translating gives CASSQYQSLGPGTGGGGYTF.

The V and J genes are TRBV19 and TRBJ2-3; D gene uncertain. Germline lookup yields CDR1 LNHDA and CDR2 SQIVND (reference sequence). The CDR3 covers 18 residues. V was pared by 0 bases and J by 4 bases, with 20 bases between. The CDR3 is CASSIDFGRNTWADTQYF. CDR3 coding DNA: TGTGCCAGTAGTATAGATTTTGGCAGGAACACTTGGGCAGATACGCAGTATTTT.

This chain uses TRBV5-5 with TRBJ1-2; 9 bases match TRBD1. Germline trimming cut 0 bases from V and 4 bases from J; bases unmatched to any gene: 10. Per the germline V gene, CDR1 is SGHKS and CDR2 is YYEKEE (reference sequence). The CDR3 sequence is 17 residues long. Written as DNA, the CDR3 is TGTGCCAGCAGCTTGGTCGACAGGGGGTCGCTGGGCTATGGCTACACCTTC. Residues: CASSLVDRGSLGYGYTF.

The chain joins TRBV5-1 to TRBJ2-7; 7 bases line up with TRBD1. The CDR3 is made up of 15 amino acids. From germline, CDR1 is SGHRS and CDR2 YFSETQ. V was clipped by 4 bases and J by 2 bases; unmatched bases: 9. CDR3 DNA sequence: TGCGCCAGCAGCCTTCTGGGACAGTCGACCTACGAGCAGTACTTC. Amino acids: CASSLLGQSTYEQYF.

The chain combines TRBV19 with TRBJ2-7, with D uncertain. The germline V gene has CDR1 LNHDA and CDR2 SQIVND (reference sequence). This CDR3 spans 14 amino acids. V was trimmed by 4 bases and J by 0 bases, leaving 10 bases between them. CDR3 DNA: TGTGCCAGTAGTAACGGCGGAACCTCCTACGAGCAGTACTTC. Its protein product is CASSNGGTSYEQYF.

This clone was picked up a small number of times. The V gene is TRBV27, the J gene TRBJ2-7; 11 nucleotides match TRBD2. Germline V lookup: CDR1 MNHEY, CDR2 SMNVEV (reference sequence). The CDR3 spans 16 residues. J was trimmed by 5 bases and V by 2 bases; bases with no gene match: 8. CDR3 nucleotides: TGTGCCAGCAGTTTACGACTAGCGGGACGGTTTGACGAGCAGTACTTC. Protein: CASSLRLAGRFDEQYF.

The rearrangement uses TRBV5-1 and TRBJ2-1; TRBD1 agrees at 7 bases. The junction had 4 bases not matched to a gene; V was cut back by 0 bases and J by 4 bases. The CDR3 covers 15 residues. Germline CDR1 SGHRS, CDR2 YFSETQ. The DNA for the CDR3 is TGCGCCAGCAGCTTGGAGGGACAGAAATACAATGAGCAGTTCTTC. Protein: CASSLEGQKYNEQFF.

The chain links TRBV2 to TRBJ2-3, with 7 positions matching TRBD1. Germline assignment: CDR1 SNHLY and CDR2 FYNNEI. V was pared by 8 bases and J by 0 bases, with 14 bases of the junction left unmatched. The CDR3 is 17 residues long. CDR3 DNA: TGTGCCAGCCGACTTTCCGGGACAGCTCGTAGCACAGATACGCAGTATTTT. It codes for CASRLSGTARSTDTQYF.

The rearrangement links TRBV12-3 or TRBV12-4 to TRBJ2-3; perhaps TRBD2 as D (5 bases). The CDR3 runs 10 residues. Deletions cut 10 bases from V and 3 bases from J, with 5 bases between. CDR3 sequence reads: CATGTDTQYF. The CDR3 DNA sequence: TGTGCCACGGGAACAGATACGCAGTATTTT.